These 12 T cell receptor beta chains were all obtained from the same sample, sequenced in a study of Ad26.COV2.S vaccination and SARS-CoV-2 variants. TCRdb keeps only in-frame clones here, not all; method: immunoSEQ multiplex PCR. The data hold 300,000 to 400,000 clones, with about 85% observed a single time. Treatment denoted: around 19 received Ad26.COV2.S at low or high dose, single or two shots; roughly 5 received placebo; per-sample allocation not given. All samples were drawn on day 63, counting from the first vaccine or placebo injection. The sample in question was peripheral blood, obtained in a trial of Ad26.COV2.S vaccine versus placebo. These receptors were collected from a person aged 18-60 years who received the Ad26.COV2.S COVID-19 vaccine or a placebo.

This clone has only a few counts. This rearrangement joins TRBV5-6 to TRBJ1-5, with D tentatively TRBD1 (6 bases). The CDR3 is 15 amino acids. The germline V and J ends were trimmed by 2 bases and 5 bases, with 14 bases remaining between them. CDR1 is SGHDT and CDR2 is YYEEEE in the germline V gene. The DNA for the CDR3 is TGTGCCAGCAGCTTAGAGGGGGGTCTTTATCAGCCCCAGCATTTT. Amino acids: CASSLEGGLYQPQHF.

This chain links TRBV5-8 with TRBJ1-1; D unresolved. From germline, CDR1 is SGHTS and CDR2 YDEGEE. The V end lost 2 bases, the J end lost 3 bases, and 5 bases lay between the germline ends. The CDR3 loop spans 12 amino acids. The CDR3 loop is CASSFKDTEAFF. The CDR3 coding sequence is TGTGCCAGCAGCTTCAAGGACACTGAAGCTTTCTTT.

V gene TRBV5-8 combines with J gene TRBJ1-1; D unclear. Trimming stripped 4 bases from V and 1 base from J, with 11 bases between. Germline CDR1 SGHTS, CDR2 YDEGEE. The CDR3 sequence is 14 residues long. CDR3 bases: TGTGCCAGCAGCCCCTTTCGGGGGAACACTGAAGCTTTCTTT. This sequence encodes CASSPFRGNTEAFF.

The chain employs TRBV7-3 and TRBJ2-3; D possibly matches TRBD1 or TRBD2 (5 bases each). In germline, CDR1 is SGHTA, CDR2 FQGTGA. The CDR3 length is 18 residues. The V end was cut by 4 bases, the J end by 2 bases, with 22 bases between. The CDR3 DNA is TGTGCCAGCAGCTCGCGGGCGTTTCGACAGTACGACACAGATACGCAGTATTTT. Translating it yields CASSSRAFRQYDTDTQYF.

The rearrangement uses TRBV3-1 (or the pseudogene TRBV3-2) and TRBJ2-7; a weak D match, TRBD2 (6 bases). The germline V gene has CDR1 LGHDT and CDR2 YNNKEL (reference sequence). Trimming removed 3 bases at V and 9 bases at J, with 21 bases between. This CDR3 is built from 15 residues. DNA of the CDR3: TGTGCCAGCAGCCAGGAATCAAGGGCCCTGGGGGGGCAGTACTTC. The encoded protein is CASSQESRALGGQYF.

The chain joins TRBV18 to TRBJ2-7; 11 bases agree with TRBD1. Germline CDR1 reads KGHSH; CDR2 reads LQKENI. The V and J ends lost 3 bases and 0 bases, in that order; junction bases with no gene match: 7. This CDR3 has 17 amino acids. CDR3 DNA: TGTGCCAGCTCACCGACCTTCGGGACAGGGGGCTCCTACGAGCAGTACTTC. It encodes CASSPTFGTGGSYEQYF. The full variable domain, in which reference TRBV18 and TRBJ2-7 provide the parts outside the CDR3, is NAGVMQNPRHLVRRRGQEARLRCSPMKGHSHVYWYRQLPEEGLKFMVYLQKENIIDESGMPKERFSAEFPKEGPSILRIQQVVRGDSAAYFCASSPTFGTGGSYEQYFGPGTRLTVT.

The chain joins TRBV27 to TRBJ1-6, with a possible D match to TRBD1 (6 bases). Germline V gene sequence: CDR1 MNHEY, CDR2 SMNVEV (reference sequence). Trimming cost V 8 bases and J 0 bases, with 20 bases left between them. This CDR3 comprises 18 residues. As DNA, the CDR3 is TGTGCCAGCCGAAGGACAGCCCGCTCTAGCTCCTATAATTCACCCCTCCACTTT. This codes for CASRRTARSSSYNSPLHF.

The V and J genes are TRBV7-2 and TRBJ1-5; 7 bases align to TRBD1. V lost 5 bases and J lost 6; bases outside the gene matches: 7. Germline CDR1 is SGHTA and CDR2 is FQGNSA. CDR3 length equals 14 residues. The CDR3 DNA sequence: TGTGCCAGCAGCCCGACAGGGCAGGGTCAGCCCCAGCATTTT. Amino acids: CASSPTGQGQPQHF.

V gene TRBV4-1 combines with J gene TRBJ2-2; unclear D gene. V lost 0 bases and J 6 bases, leaving 8 bases between the germline ends. Germline loops: CDR1 MGHRA, CDR2 YSYEKL. This CDR3 has 14 amino acids. The CDR3 is CASSQERWAGELFF. CDR3 nucleotide sequence: TGCGCCAGCAGCCAAGAGAGATGGGCCGGGGAGCTGTTTTTT.

V gene TRBV7-6 combines with J gene TRBJ2-3; 9 bases match TRBD2. Germline CDR1 is SGHVS and CDR2 is FNYEAQ. With V trimmed by 7 bases and J by 3 bases, 8 bases remained unmatched. The CDR3 loop spans 15 amino acids. The CDR3 protein is CASTALAGLTDTQYF. Here the CDR3 DNA reads TGTGCCAGCACAGCTCTAGCGGGGTTAACAGATACGCAGTATTTT.

This chain connects TRBV5-6 to TRBJ2-5; no definite D call. Per the germline V gene, CDR1 is SGHDT and CDR2 is YYEEEE. This CDR3 region has 14 residues. Trimming removed 1 base at V and 2 bases at J, with 9 bases between. The CDR3 nucleotides are TGTGCCAGCAGCTTGTTGGGTCAGCAAGAGACCCAGTACTTC. As protein: CASSLLGQQETQYF.

This clone was seen more than once but under ten times. V and J are TRBV12-3 or TRBV12-4 and TRBJ1-2; D is unclear. V lost 7 bases and J 8 bases, leaving 14 bases between the germline ends. The CDR3 has 12 amino acids. The CDR3: CASKDRMQGYTF. The CDR3 DNA sequence: TGTGCCAGCAAGGACCGTATGCAGGGCTACACCTTC.